This T cell receptor beta chain was recovered during a study of blood T cell repertoires in COVID-19. Whole-study context: The study drew acute and convalescent COVID-19 samples from the United States, Italy and Spain. The cDNA or gDNA used as material had been derived from T cells, B-cell-depleted T cells, or PBMCs.

This clone was observed a handful of times. Other DNA sequences in the same sample also yield this CDR3. Original processing notes: Reference gene primers were amplified, and this amplification served to estimate nucleated cell counts. Only in-frame clones appear in the TCRdb table, and some are missing; sequencing was by immunoSEQ multiplex PCR. The V and J calls and clone size were taken over from that table, and D and trimming were inferred from the DNA. Here the sample spans under 250,000 clones, more than 85% being singletons. From germline, CDR1 is MNHEY and CDR2 SMNVEV (reference sequence). Deletions cut 3 bases from V and 5 bases from J, with 11 bases between. The CDR3 is 14 residues long.

The source material was peripheral blood. This chain connects TRBV27 to TRBJ2-1; TRBD2 is a possible D gene (5 bases). This TCR came from a man aged 35-49 years with acute or convalescent COVID-19. In DNA form, the CDR3 reads TGTGCCAGCAGTTTTGGCGGGCCGGACAATGAGCAGTTCTTC. Translation gives CASSFGGPDNEQFF.